This TCR beta chain was captured in a study of cytomegalovirus exposure and HLA in healthy donors. About the research overall: Counted in an early data release were roughly 87 million unique TCRs from HLA-typed donors. Points from the study as a whole: Reportedly, TCR beta sequences accurately predicted HLA-A and HLA-B alleles in most subjects. Roughly uniform depth of sequencing across donors was assumed in presence/absence analyses. In a later analysis, a genetic analysis reported fewer productive-TCR N-insertions in an Asian-associated ancestry cluster than the cohort average.

13 Jbeta primers and 60 Vbeta primers were used for the PCR. TCRdb's table, derived via immunoSEQ multiplex PCR, lists solely in-frame clones and lacks some. The listing contains around 64,000 clones. A remark on this clone: Its matching antigen is unknown.

The sample comprised PBMCs. The clonotype comes from a female donor in good health and CMV-seropositive.

The CDR3 DNA is TGTGCCAGCAGCCCAAGGTCGGGGGTGTGGGACGAGCAGTACTTC. It specifies CASSPRSGVWDEQYF. This chain uses TRBV4-2 with TRBJ2-7; D is perhaps TRBD2 (6 bases). V was cut by 4 bases and J by 5 bases, with 18 bases left in between. The V gene's germline CDR1 is LGHNA and CDR2 YNFKEQ. This CDR3 has 15 residues.